The 27 T cell receptor beta chains in this list originate from one sample, sequenced in a study of T cell responses to AZD1222 COVID-19 vaccine. Here immunoSEQ multiplex PCR was the method, and the copy in TCRdb shows in-frame clones only, minus some. The sample has 95,000 to 150,000 clones, less than 90% seen once. Sequenced here: peripheral blood, sampled on day 0 of AZD1222 vaccination. The receptors come from an adult in good health.

The rearrangement links TRBV5-5 to TRBJ1-1; 8 nucleotides align to TRBD1. This CDR3 is built from 16 residues. The germline CDR1 and CDR2 sequences are SGHKS and YYEKEE (reference sequence). The V segment lost 1 base and the J segment 5 bases; nucleotides outside the gene matches: 10. The DNA for the CDR3 is TGTGCCAGCAGCTTGACGTTTTCACAGGGGGTAACTGAAGCTTTCTTT. Protein: CASSLTFSQGVTEAFF.

J is TRBJ1-2 and V is TRBV9; no clear D gene. The length of the CDR3 is 10 residues. Germline CDR1 and CDR2: SGDLS and YYNGEE. The V and J ends lost 6 bases and 8 bases respectively, with 8 bases between them. CDR3 nucleotides: TGTGCCAGCACTGGAGGCGGCTACACCTTC. Its translation: CASTGGGYTF.

The V gene is TRBV6-5, the J gene TRBJ2-4, with 11 bases identical to TRBD2. The V segment lost 6 bases and the J segment 7 bases; nucleotides outside the gene matches: 2. CDR1 is MNHEY, CDR2 SVGAGI, per germline. This CDR3 spans 13 amino acids. The CDR3 DNA follows: TGTGCCAGCAGCGGGACTAGCGGTAACATTCAGTACTTC. Its translation: CASSGTSGNIQYF.

V gene TRBV5-6 combines with J gene TRBJ2-4, with TRBD1 as a possible D gene (5 bases). CDR1 and CDR2 (germline): SGHDT, YYEEEE. The germline V and J ends were trimmed by 3 bases and 0 bases, with 13 bases remaining between them. The CDR3 consists of 16 residues. The CDR3 region is CASSSQEILAKNIQYF. The CDR3 region has the DNA TGTGCCAGCAGCTCACAGGAGATTCTAGCCAAAAACATTCAGTACTTC.

The chain joins TRBV7-9 to TRBJ1-2; D remains ambiguous. Between the trimmed V and J ends, which lost 1 base and 12 bases, there was a span of 15 bases. Germline V lookup: CDR1 SEHNR, CDR2 FQNEAQ (reference sequence). The CDR3 contains 13 residues. Written as DNA, the CDR3 is TGTGCCAGCAGCTTAGAAGACGACGAGGTCCACACCTTC. Translating gives CASSLEDDEVHTF.

The chain joins TRBV7-3 to TRBJ2-1; 9 bases agree with TRBD2. Germline V gene lookup returns CDR1 SGHTA and CDR2 FQGTGA. CDR3 length: 16 residues. After removal of 0 bases from V and 2 bases from J, the junction contained 2 bases not matched to a gene. Here the CDR3 reads CASSLTGTSPYNEQFF. CDR3 coding DNA: TGTGCCAGCAGCTTAACCGGGACTAGCCCCTACAATGAGCAGTTCTTC.

V and J are TRBV27 and TRBJ2-1; D possibly corresponds to TRBD2 (6 bases). This CDR3 contains 15 residues. Germline CDR1 MNHEY, CDR2 SMNVEV (reference sequence). V was trimmed by 6 bases and J by 7 bases, leaving 19 bases between them. In DNA, the CDR3 is TGTGCCAGCAGGAGTAGCGGATCCGGCGGGAATGAGCAGTTCTTC. Its translation is CASRSSGSGGNEQFF.

This chain joins TRBV10-2 and TRBJ2-3; 8 positions match TRBD1. The CDR3 has 15 amino acids. Trimming removed 6 bases from V and 0 bases from J; junction bases left unmatched: 5. Germline CDR1 WSHSY, CDR2 SAAADI. The CDR3 reads CASSGDRSSTDTQYF. The CDR3, as DNA: TGCGCCAGCAGCGGGGACAGGTCTAGCACAGATACGCAGTATTTT.

The V gene is TRBV29-1, the J gene TRBJ2-1, with 7 bases fitting TRBD1. This CDR3 contains 12 residues. Germline assignment: CDR1 SQVTM and CDR2 ANQGSEA. The V gene end was trimmed by 3 bases and the J gene end by 6 bases; junction bases not matched to a gene: 2. CDR3 coding DNA: TGCAGCGTTGATCCAGGGGGCAATGAGCAGTTCTTC. Its protein product is CSVDPGGNEQFF.

This clone appeared once. V and J are TRBV27 and TRBJ1-1, with 7 bases matching TRBD1. The CDR3 spans 17 residues. The germline V gene encodes CDR1 MNHEY and CDR2 SMNVEV (reference sequence). The V segment lost 4 bases and the J segment 4 bases; nucleotides outside the gene matches: 15. The CDR3: CASSSLYTTGRSTEAFF. For the CDR3, the DNA is TGTGCCAGCAGTTCCCTATATACGACAGGGAGGAGCACTGAAGCTTTCTTT.

In this sample, this clone turned up a few times. The V and J genes are TRBV27 and TRBJ2-7; a weak D match, TRBD2 (5 bases). Germline CDR1 reads MNHEY; CDR2 reads SMNVEV (reference sequence). Trimming removed 2 bases at V and 6 bases at J, with 11 bases between. This CDR3 has 13 residues. The DNA of the CDR3 is TGTGCCAGCAGTTTAAGTTATGGAGGCGAGCAGTACTTC. The encoded protein is CASSLSYGGEQYF.

The J gene is TRBJ1-1, the V gene TRBV10-3; D ambiguous. The CDR3 consists of 14 residues. Deletions cut 3 bases from V and 0 bases from J, with 8 bases between. Germline loops: CDR1 ENHRY, CDR2 SYGVKD. CDR3 residues: CAISENELNTEAFF. The CDR3 nucleotides are TGTGCCATCAGTGAAAACGAGTTGAACACTGAAGCTTTCTTT.

This sequence joins TRBV9 and TRBJ1-2; 7 bases are a match to TRBD1. The CDR3 loop spans 14 amino acids. Germline CDR1 SGDLS, CDR2 YYNGEE. V trimming: 0 bases; J trimming: 3 bases; junction bases outside the gene matches: 2. This CDR3 is CASSVGDSDYGYTF. The CDR3 nucleotides read TGTGCCAGCAGCGTAGGGGACAGCGACTATGGCTACACCTTC.

The V and J genes are TRBV3-1 (or the pseudogene TRBV3-2) and TRBJ2-5; D may correspond to TRBD1 or TRBD2 (5 bases each). The ends were cut back, 4 bases at V and 1 base at J, with 13 bases in the middle. The CDR3 contains 15 residues. Germline values: CDR1 LGHDT, CDR2 YNNKEL (reference sequence). CDR3 region: CASSPLGARQETQYF. In DNA form, the CDR3 reads TGTGCCAGCAGCCCCCTCGGGGCTCGCCAAGAGACCCAGTACTTC.

About this clone itself: This sample also contains other DNA sequences that code for the same CDR3. The rearrangement joins TRBV7-3 to TRBJ1-1; the match to TRBD1 covers 7 bases. The CDR3 runs to 14 residues. Germline V lookup: CDR1 SGHTA, CDR2 FQGTGA. J was trimmed by 1 base and V by 5 bases; bases with no gene match: 4. CDR3 DNA sequence: TGTGCCAGCAGCGCCACAGGGGCGAACACTGAAGCTTTCTTT. This sequence encodes CASSATGANTEAFF.

V and J are TRBV7-8 and TRBJ1-5, with D perhaps TRBD1 (6 bases). The CDR3 contains 16 residues. V was shortened by 1 base and J by 0 bases, with 10 bases between the two germline ends. CDR1 SGHVS and CDR2 FQNEAQ come from the germline V gene. CDR3 amino acids: CASSLVRTDSNQPQHF. For the CDR3, the DNA is TGTGCCAGCAGCTTAGTGCGGACAGATAGCAATCAGCCCCAGCATTTT.

The V gene is TRBV19, the J gene TRBJ1-5; 7 nucleotides align to TRBD1. V trimming: 5 bases; J trimming: 2 bases; junction bases outside the gene matches: 12. The CDR3 has 17 residues. Looked up from germline, CDR1 is LNHDA and CDR2 is SQIVND (reference sequence). In DNA form, the CDR3 reads TGTGCCAGTAGTGAGAACAGGGGACTTATAGGCAATCAGCCCCAGCATTTT. Its translation: CASSENRGLIGNQPQHF.

V gene TRBV10-3 combines with J gene TRBJ2-2; 7 bases fit TRBD1. The germline V gene encodes CDR1 ENHRY and CDR2 SYGVKD. CDR3 length: 17 amino acids. J gave up 0 bases and V 7 bases, and 11 bases lay outside the gene matches. The CDR3 loop is CAIKGDRTGTNTGELFF. As DNA, the CDR3 is TGTGCCATCAAGGGGGACAGAACGGGGACGAACACCGGGGAGCTGTTTTTT.

The count of this clone is one. The CDR3: CASSLGTGRAGRQYF. The CDR3 nucleotides are TGTGCCAGCAGTCTAGGGACTGGGAGAGCGGGGAGGCAGTACTTC. V is TRBV7-2 and J is TRBJ2-7; 7 nucleotides agree with TRBD2. The CDR3 contains 15 residues. The junction had 17 bases not matched to a gene; V was cut back by 6 bases and J by 9 bases. The germline V gene encodes CDR1 SGHTA and CDR2 FQGNSA.

This clone was observed a single time. The chain couples TRBV24-1 to TRBJ2-3; D remains ambiguous. With 6 bases removed from V and 1 base from J, the gap between germline ends came to 16 bases. The CDR3 runs 16 residues. Germline V gene sequence: CDR1 KGHDR, CDR2 SFDVKD. The CDR3 DNA follows: TGTGCCACCAGTCCCGGTAGGTCCTACGGCACAGATACGCAGTATTTT. Translation gives CATSPGRSYGTDTQYF.

This sequence joins TRBV27 and TRBJ2-7; 7 bases line up with TRBD1. Looked up from germline, CDR1 is MNHEY and CDR2 is SMNVEV (reference sequence). Unmatched junction bases numbered 11, after V lost 6 bases and J lost 0 bases. This CDR3 region has 16 residues. CDR3: CASSTGQLLSSYEQYF. In DNA, the CDR3 is TGTGCCAGCAGCACGGGACAGCTGTTGAGCTCCTACGAGCAGTACTTC.

The chain couples TRBV3-1 (or the pseudogene TRBV3-2) to TRBJ2-1, with D unclear. CDR3 length equals 14 residues. The V gene lost 1 base and the J gene lost 4 bases, with 8 bases spanning the gap. Germline lookup yields CDR1 LGHDT and CDR2 YNNKEL (reference sequence). CDR3 residues: CASSQVPEYNEQFF. The CDR3 DNA reads TGTGCCAGCAGCCAAGTCCCAGAATACAATGAGCAGTTCTTC.

This chain connects TRBV18 to TRBJ1-1; possibly TRBD1 for D (6 bases). The V gene lost 6 bases and the J gene lost 4 bases, with 15 bases spanning the gap. The germline CDR1 and CDR2 sequences are KGHSH and LQKENI. The CDR3 has 14 amino acids. Here the CDR3 reads CASSPTGSVTEAFF. The DNA for the CDR3 is TGTGCCAGCTCCCCAACAGGGAGCGTCACTGAAGCTTTCTTT. Complete variable domain (other parts from reference TRBV18 and TRBJ1-1): NAGVMQNPRHLVRRRGQEARLRCSPMKGHSHVYWYRQLPEEGLKFMVYLQKENIIDESGMPKERFSAEFPKEGPSILRIQQVVRGDSAAYFCASSPTGSVTEAFFGQGTRLTVV.

The V gene is TRBV30, the J gene TRBJ2-1; 9 nucleotides align to TRBD2. Germline assignment: CDR1 GTSNPN and CDR2 SVGIG (reference sequence). The CDR3 has 14 residues. V trimming: 5 bases; J trimming: 8 bases; junction bases outside the gene matches: 10. CDR3 sequence reads: CAWEAASGEHEQFF. The CDR3 DNA reads as TGTGCCTGGGAGGCGGCTAGCGGGGAGCATGAGCAGTTCTTC.

V and J are TRBV3-1 (or the pseudogene TRBV3-2) and TRBJ2-7, with 9 nucleotides matching TRBD2. Germline loops: CDR1 LGHDT, CDR2 YNNKEL (reference sequence). V was pared by 4 bases and J by 6 bases, with 19 bases of the junction left unmatched. The CDR3 has 18 amino acids. The CDR3 coding sequence is TGTGCCAGCAGCCCCGGGGGCCCAGGGCTAGCGGGAACGGTCGAGCAGTACTTC. As protein: CASSPGGPGLAGTVEQYF.

This rearrangement joins TRBV30 to TRBJ1-3; D uncertain. The CDR3 loop spans 12 amino acids. Germline V CDR1 and CDR2: GTSNPN, SVGIG (reference sequence). With 7 bases removed from V and 0 bases from J, the gap between germline ends came to 7 bases. CDR3 in DNA: TGTGCCTCCAGAGCCTCTGGAAACACCATATATTTT. Encoded protein: CASRASGNTIYF.

V gene TRBV11-1 combines with J gene TRBJ1-1, with D unclear. Trimming shortened V by 3 bases and J by 5 bases, and 10 bases separated the two germline ends. Germline CDR1 reads SGHAT; CDR2 reads FQDESV (reference sequence). CDR3 size: 13 residues. The CDR3 region is CASSFPWGTEAFF. The CDR3 nucleotides are TGTGCCAGCAGCTTCCCGTGGGGAACTGAAGCTTTCTTT.